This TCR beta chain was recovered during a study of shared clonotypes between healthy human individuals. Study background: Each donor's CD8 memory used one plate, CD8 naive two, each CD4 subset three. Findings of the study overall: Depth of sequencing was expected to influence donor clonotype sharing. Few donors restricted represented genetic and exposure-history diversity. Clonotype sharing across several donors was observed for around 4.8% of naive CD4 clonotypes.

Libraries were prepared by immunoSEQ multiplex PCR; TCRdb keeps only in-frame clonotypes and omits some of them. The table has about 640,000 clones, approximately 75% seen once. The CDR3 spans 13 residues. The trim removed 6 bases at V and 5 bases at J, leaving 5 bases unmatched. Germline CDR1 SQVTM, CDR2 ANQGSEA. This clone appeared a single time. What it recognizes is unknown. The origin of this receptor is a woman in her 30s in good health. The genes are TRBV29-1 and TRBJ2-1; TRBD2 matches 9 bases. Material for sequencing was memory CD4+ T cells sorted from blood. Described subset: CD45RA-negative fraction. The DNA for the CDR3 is TGCAGCGTGTTAGGACTAGCGAACAATGAGCAGTTCTTC. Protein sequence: CSVLGLANNEQFF.